This T cell receptor beta chain appears in the sequencing data of a study of T cell responses to AZD1222 COVID-19 vaccine. TCRdb keeps only in-frame clones here, not all; method: immunoSEQ multiplex PCR. This table holds over 110,000 clones, roughly 90% found once. The CDR3 contains 12 residues. The germline V gene encodes CDR1 SGHRS and CDR2 YFSETQ. V lost 1 base to trimming and J lost 4 bases, with 3 bases between them. Study-wide points: No day 14 peak samples; only post-peak repertoires were characterized. Spike was spanned by vaccine-associated CD4 TCRs, which were dominant at 160-218 and 743-854.

This clone was found once. Its cognate antigen is unknown. This specimen was peripheral blood, taken 28 days after the second AZD1222 dose. This chain connects TRBV5-1 to TRBJ1-3; D unresolved. The origin of this receptor is an adult who received the AZD1222 COVID-19 vaccine. The CDR3 DNA reads as TGCGCCAGCAGCTTGAACGGAAACACCATATATTTT. Protein: CASSLNGNTIYF.